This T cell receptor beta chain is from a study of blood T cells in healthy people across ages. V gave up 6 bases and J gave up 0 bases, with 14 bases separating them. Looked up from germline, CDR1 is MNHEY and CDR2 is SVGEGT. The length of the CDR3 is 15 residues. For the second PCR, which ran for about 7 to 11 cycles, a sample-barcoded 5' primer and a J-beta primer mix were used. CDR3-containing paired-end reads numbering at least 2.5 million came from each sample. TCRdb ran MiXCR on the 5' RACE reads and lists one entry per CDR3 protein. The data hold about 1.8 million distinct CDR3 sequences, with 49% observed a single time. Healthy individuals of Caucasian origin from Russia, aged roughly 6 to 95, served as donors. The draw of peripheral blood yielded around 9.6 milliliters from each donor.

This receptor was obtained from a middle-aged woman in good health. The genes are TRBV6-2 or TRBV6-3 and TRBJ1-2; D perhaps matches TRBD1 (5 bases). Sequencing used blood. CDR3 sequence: CASRETGVANYGYTF. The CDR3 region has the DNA TGTGCCAGCAGGGAAACAGGCGTAGCTAACTATGGCTACACCTTC.